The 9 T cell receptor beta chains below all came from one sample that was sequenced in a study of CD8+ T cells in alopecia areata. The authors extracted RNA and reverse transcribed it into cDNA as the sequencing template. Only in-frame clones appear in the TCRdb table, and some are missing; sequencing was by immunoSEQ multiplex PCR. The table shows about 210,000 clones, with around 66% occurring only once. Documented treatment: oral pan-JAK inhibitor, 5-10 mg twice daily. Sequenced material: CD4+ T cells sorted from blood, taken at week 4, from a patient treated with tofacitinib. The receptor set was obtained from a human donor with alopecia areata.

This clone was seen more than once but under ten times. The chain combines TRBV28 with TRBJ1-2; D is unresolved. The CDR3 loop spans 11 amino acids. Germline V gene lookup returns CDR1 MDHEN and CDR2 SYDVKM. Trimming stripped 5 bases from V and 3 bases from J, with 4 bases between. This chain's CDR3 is CASSADYGYTF. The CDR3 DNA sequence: TGTGCCAGCAGTGCCGACTATGGCTACACCTTC.

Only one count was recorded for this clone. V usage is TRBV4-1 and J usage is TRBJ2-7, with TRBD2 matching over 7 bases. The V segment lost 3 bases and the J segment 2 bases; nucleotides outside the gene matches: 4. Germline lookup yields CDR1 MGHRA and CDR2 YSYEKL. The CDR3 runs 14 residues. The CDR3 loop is CASSQGRGAYEQYF. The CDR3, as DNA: TGCGCCAGCAGCCAGGGACGGGGGGCCTACGAGCAGTACTTC.

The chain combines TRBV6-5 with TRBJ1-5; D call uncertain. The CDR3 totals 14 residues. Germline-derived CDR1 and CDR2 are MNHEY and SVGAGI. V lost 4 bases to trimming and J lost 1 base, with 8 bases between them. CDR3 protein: CASSFDPSNQPQHF. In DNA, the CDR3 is TGTGCCAGCAGTTTCGACCCGAGCAATCAGCCCCAGCATTTT.

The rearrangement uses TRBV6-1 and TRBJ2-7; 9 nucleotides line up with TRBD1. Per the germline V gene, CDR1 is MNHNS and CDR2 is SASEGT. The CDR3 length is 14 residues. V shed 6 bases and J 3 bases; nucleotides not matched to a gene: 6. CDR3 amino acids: CASRTGGFHYEQYF. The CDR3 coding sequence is TGTGCCAGCAGAACAGGGGGCTTCCACTACGAGCAGTACTTC.

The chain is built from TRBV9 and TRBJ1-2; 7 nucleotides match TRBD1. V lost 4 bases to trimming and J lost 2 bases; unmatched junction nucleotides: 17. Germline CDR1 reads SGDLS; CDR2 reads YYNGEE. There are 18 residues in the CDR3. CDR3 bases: TGTGCCAGCAGCCCCCCGCCCGGGACAGCAGTCCTAAACTATGGCTACACCTTC. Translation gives CASSPPPGTAVLNYGYTF.

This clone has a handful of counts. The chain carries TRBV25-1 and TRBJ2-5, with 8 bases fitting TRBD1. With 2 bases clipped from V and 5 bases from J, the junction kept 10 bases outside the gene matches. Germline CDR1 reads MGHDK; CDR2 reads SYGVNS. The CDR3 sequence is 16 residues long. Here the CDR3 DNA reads TGTGCCAGCAGTGAACCAAACTACAGGGGGAGGGAGACCCAGTACTTC. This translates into CASSEPNYRGRETQYF.

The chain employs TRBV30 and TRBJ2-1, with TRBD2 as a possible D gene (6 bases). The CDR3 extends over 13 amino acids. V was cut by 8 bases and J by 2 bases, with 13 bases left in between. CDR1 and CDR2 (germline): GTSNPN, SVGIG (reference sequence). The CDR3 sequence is CAGSGGPYNEQFF. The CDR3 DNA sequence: TGTGCCGGCTCCGGGGGACCCTACAATGAGCAGTTCTTC. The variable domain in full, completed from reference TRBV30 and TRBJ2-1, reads SQTIHQWPATLVQPVGSPLSLECTVEGTSNPNLYWYRQAAGRGLQLLFYSVGIGQISSEVPQNLSASRPQDRQFILSSKKLLLSDSGFYLCAGSGGPYNEQFFGPGTRLTVL.

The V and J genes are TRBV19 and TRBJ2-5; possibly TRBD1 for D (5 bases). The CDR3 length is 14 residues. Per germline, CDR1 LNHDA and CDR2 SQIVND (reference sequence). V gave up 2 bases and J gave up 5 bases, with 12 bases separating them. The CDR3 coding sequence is TGTGCCAGTAGTATAACCCAGGGCGGCGAGACCCAGTACTTC. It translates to CASSITQGGETQYF.

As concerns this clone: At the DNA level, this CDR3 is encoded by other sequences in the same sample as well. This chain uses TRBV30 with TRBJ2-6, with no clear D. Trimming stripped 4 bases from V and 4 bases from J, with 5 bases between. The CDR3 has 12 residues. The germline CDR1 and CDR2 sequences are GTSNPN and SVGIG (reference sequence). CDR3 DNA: TGTGCCTGGACAGCCGGGGCCAACGTCCTGACTTTC. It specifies CAWTAGANVLTF.